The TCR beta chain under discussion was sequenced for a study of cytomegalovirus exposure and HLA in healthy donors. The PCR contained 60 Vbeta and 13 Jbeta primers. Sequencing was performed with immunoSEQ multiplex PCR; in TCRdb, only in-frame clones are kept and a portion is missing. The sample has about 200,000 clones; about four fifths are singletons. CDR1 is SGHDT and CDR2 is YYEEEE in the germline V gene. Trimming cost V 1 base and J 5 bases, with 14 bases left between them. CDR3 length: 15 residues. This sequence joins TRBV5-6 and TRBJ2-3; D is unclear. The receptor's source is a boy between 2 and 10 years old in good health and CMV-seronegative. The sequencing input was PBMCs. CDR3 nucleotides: TGTGCCAGCAGCTTGTTAACACCCAACAAAGATACGCAGTATTTT. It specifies CASSLLTPNKDTQYF.